This T cell receptor beta chain is from a study of blood T cells in healthy people across ages. Findings and limits, study-wide: Long-lived donors exceeded aged donors in naive CD4+ cells and diversity. Per-million-T-cell TCR beta diversity fell roughly linearly with age.

As for this clonotype: Its antigen is not known.

CDR3 length: 12 residues. Germline V lookup: CDR1 SGHRS, CDR2 YFSETQ. Trimming took off 4 bases at V and 10 bases at J, with 12 bases between the two ends. With a J-beta primer mix and a sample-barcoded 5' primer, a second PCR ran 7 to 11 cycles. A template-switch adaptor containing 12 random nucleotides labeled each cDNA molecule. TCRdb itself ran the 5' RACE reads through MiXCR, one entry per CDR3 protein. The sample consists of about a million distinct CDR3 sequences, under 50% of them appearing once. The gene calls are TRBV5-1 and TRBJ2-1; the D gene is possibly TRBD1 (6 bases). Input material: blood. The source is a man aged 25-45 years in good health. Here the CDR3 reads CASSLQGLEQFF. In nucleotides, the CDR3 is TGCGCCAGCAGCCTACAGGGTTTGGAGCAGTTCTTC.